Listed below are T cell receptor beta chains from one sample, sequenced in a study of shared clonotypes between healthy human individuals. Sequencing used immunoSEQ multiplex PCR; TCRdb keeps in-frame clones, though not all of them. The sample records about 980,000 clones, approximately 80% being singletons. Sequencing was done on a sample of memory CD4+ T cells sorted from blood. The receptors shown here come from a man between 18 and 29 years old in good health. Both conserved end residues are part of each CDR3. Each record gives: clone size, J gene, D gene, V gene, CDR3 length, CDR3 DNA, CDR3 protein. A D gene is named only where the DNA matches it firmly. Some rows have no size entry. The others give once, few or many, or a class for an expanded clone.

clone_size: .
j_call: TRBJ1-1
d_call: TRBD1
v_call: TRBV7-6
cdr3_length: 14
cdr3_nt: TGTGCCAGCAGCTTGGGGACAGGCGCCACTGAAGCTTTCTTT
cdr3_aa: CASSLGTGATEAFF

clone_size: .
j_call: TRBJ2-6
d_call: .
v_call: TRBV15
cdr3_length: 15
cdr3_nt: TGTGCCACCAGCAATTGGGAGGCTGGGGCCAACGTCCTGACTTTC
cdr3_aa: CATSNWEAGANVLTF

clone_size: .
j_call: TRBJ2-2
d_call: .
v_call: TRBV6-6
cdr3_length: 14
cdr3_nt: TGTGCCAGCAGTTACCCACAGGGCGCCGGGGAGCTGTTTTTT
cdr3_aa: CASSYPQGAGELFF

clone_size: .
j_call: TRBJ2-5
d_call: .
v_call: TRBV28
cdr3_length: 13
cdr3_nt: TGTGCCAGCAGTGAGGGGAACGAAAAGACCCAGTACTTC
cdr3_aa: CASSEGNEKTQYF

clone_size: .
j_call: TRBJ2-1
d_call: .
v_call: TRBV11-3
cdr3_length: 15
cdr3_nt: TGTGCCAGCAGCCACGGACAGTCTCTCTGGGATGAGCAGTTCTTC
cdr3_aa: CASSHGQSLWDEQFF

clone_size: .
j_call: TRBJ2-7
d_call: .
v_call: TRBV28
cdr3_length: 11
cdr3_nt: TGTGCCAGCAGCATATCCTACGAGCAGTACTTC
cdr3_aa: CASSISYEQYF

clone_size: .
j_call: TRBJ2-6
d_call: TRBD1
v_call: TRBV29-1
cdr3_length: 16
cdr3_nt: TGCAGCGTGCGGACAGGGCTTCTCTCTGGGGCCAACGTCCTGACTTTC
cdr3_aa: CSVRTGLLSGANVLTF

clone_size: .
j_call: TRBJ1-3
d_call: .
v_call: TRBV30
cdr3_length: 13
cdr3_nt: TGTGCCTGGAGCCTCCCCCCAGGAAACACCATATATTTT
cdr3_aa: CAWSLPPGNTIYF

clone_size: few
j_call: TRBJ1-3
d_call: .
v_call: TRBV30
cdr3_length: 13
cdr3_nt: TGTGCCTGGATTCTTAGCTCTGGAAACACCATATATTTT
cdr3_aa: CAWILSSGNTIYF

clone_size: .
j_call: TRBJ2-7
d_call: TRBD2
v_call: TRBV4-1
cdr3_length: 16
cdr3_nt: TGCGCCAGCAGCCACTTTAGCGGGAGACACAGCTACGAGCAGTACTTC
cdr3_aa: CASSHFSGRHSYEQYF

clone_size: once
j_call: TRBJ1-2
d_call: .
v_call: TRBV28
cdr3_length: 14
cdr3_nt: TGTGCCAGCTCGGGAGGACAGTTCAGGAGGGGCTACACCTTC
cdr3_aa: CASSGGQFRRGYTF

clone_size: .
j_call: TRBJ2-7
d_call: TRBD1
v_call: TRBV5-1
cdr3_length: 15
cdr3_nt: TGCGCCAGCAGCCCCACGGGACAGAGCTCCTACGAGCAGTACTTC
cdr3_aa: CASSPTGQSSYEQYF

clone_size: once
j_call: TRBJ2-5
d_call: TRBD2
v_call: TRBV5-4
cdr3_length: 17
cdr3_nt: TGTGCCAGCAGCTTAGGCGACGAGCGGGGGGACCAAGAGACCCAGTACTTC
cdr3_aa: CASSLGDERGDQETQYF

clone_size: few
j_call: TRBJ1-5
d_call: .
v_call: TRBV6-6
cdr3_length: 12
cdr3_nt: TGTGCCAGCAGCTATCAGGGTCCGCCCCAGCATTTT
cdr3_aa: CASSYQGPPQHF

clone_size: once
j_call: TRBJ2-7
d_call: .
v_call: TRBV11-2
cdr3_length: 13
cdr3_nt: TGTGCCAGCAGCCTCGACGGAGCCGGAGAGCAGTACTTC
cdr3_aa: CASSLDGAGEQYF

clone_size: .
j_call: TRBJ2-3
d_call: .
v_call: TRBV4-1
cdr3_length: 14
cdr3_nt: TGCGCCAGCAGCCAAGTGGGGGCCACAGATACGCAGTATTTT
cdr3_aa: CASSQVGATDTQYF

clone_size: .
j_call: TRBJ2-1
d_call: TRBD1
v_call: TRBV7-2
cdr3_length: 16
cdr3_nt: TGTGCCAGCAGCGTCCGACAGGGGAGCTCCTACAATGAGCAGTTCTTC
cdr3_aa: CASSVRQGSSYNEQFF

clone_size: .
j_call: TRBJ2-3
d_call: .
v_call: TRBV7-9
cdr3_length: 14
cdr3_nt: TGTGCCAGCAGCTTATCGGGGGCCTCAGATACGCAGTATTTT
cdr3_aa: CASSLSGASDTQYF

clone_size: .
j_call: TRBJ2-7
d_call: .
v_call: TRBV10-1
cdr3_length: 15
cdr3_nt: TGCGCCAGCAGGTCAGGTAAAGGGGCGGCCTACGAGCAGTACTTC
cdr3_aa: CASRSGKGAAYEQYF

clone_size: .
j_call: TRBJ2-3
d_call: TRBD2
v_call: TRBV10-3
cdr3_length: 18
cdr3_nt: TGTGCCATCCGACGCGGACTAGCGGGTACTTCTAGCACAGATACGCAGTATTTT
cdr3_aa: CAIRRGLAGTSSTDTQYF

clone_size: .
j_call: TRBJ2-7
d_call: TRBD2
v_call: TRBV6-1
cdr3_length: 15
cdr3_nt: TGTGCCAGCGGCACCATCGAGGCGGGGGGCTACGAGCAGTACTTC
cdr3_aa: CASGTIEAGGYEQYF

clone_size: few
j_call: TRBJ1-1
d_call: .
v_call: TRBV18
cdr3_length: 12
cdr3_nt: TGTGCCAGCTCACCACTCACTCCTGAAGCTTTCTTT
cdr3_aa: CASSPLTPEAFF